This T cell receptor beta chain was identified during a study of T cells after yellow fever vaccination. Production of TCR cDNA was by 5'RACE template switching, which also added a universal primer site and UMIs. TCRdb re-derived calls from the 5' RACE reads in MiXCR, one entry per CDR3 protein. The sample has about 130,000 distinct CDR3 sequences; about 8.4% are singletons. This CDR3 is 15 amino acids long. The chain employs TRBV21-1 and TRBJ2-1. TRBV21-1 is tagged as a pseudogene. This receptor was taken from a man between 18 and 29 years old who received the YFV17D yellow fever vaccine. Sequences were derived from CD8+ T cells sorted from PBMCs, sampled on the day of the yellow fever booster vaccination. CDR3 in DNA: TGTGCCAGCAGCAAAGGAGAAAGCTTCAACAATGAGCAGTTCTTC. It specifies CASSKGESFNNEQFF.